A selection of T cell receptor beta chains follows, all from one sample in a study of blood T cells in healthy people across ages. TCRdb fed the 5' RACE reads into MiXCR, producing one record per CDR3 protein. The data contain around 670,000 distinct CDR3 sequences, about 30% of them singletons. The sample consisted of blood. The receptors come from a woman at least 80 years old in good health. Both conserved end residues are part of each CDR3. Each record gives: D gene, V gene, J gene, clone size, CDR3 protein, CDR3 DNA. The D gene is left open where the match is weak. Clone size appears in some rows only: once, few, many, or a class for an expanded clone.

-	TRBV12-3/TRBV12-4	TRBJ1-1	-	CASSPQLGRNTEAFF	TGTGCCAGCAGCCCCCAACTTGGGCGGAACACTGAAGCTTTCTTT
-	TRBV9	TRBJ2-3	-	CASSARRLREKDTQYF	TGTGCCAGCAGCGCAAGAAGGTTGAGGGAGAAGGATACGCAGTATTTT
-	TRBV6-1	TRBJ1-2	many	CASRAALGYTF	TGTGCCAGCAGGGCGGCCCTTGGCTACACCTTC
TRBD2	TRBV20-1	TRBJ2-7	-	CSTRRRGFSYEQYF	TGCAGTACTAGAAGGCGGGGGTTCTCCTACGAGCAGTACTTC
-	TRBV7-3	TRBJ2-1	many	CASSLNQLTRPEQFF	TGTGCCAGCAGCTTAAATCAGCTTACCCGACCTGAGCAGTTCTTC
TRBD1	TRBV20-1	TRBJ2-3	few	CSARGGTVKDTQYF	TGCAGTGCTAGAGGAGGGACAGTAAAAGATACGCAGTATTTT
-	TRBV11-2	TRBJ1-2	-	CASSLAPGVGKGCGYTF	TGTGCCAGCAGCTTAGCCCCAGGAGTAGGGAAGGGCTGTGGCTACACCTTC
-	TRBV6-6	TRBJ1-3	few	CASSQSPGGSTGNTIYF	TGTGCCAGCAGTCAATCCCCGGGGGGGTCTACTGGAAACACCATATATTTT
TRBD2	TRBV20-1	TRBJ2-3	many	CSARSGRDLHTDTQYF	TGCAGTGCTAGATCCGGGAGGGACCTGCATACAGATACGCAGTATTTT
-	TRBV5-1	TRBJ2-3	many	CASSSEGRVTDTQYF	TGCGCCAGCAGCTCGGAGGGACGGGTCACAGATACGCAGTATTTT
-	TRBV4-1	TRBJ1-5	-	CASSQDDSAGGYQPQHF	TGCGCCAGCAGCCAAGATGATTCGGCAGGAGGTTATCAGCCCCAGCATTTT
-	TRBV30	TRBJ1-1	few	CAWSRGVTDTEAFF	TGTGCCTGGAGCAGAGGGGTGACTGACACTGAAGCTTTCTTT
-	TRBV9	TRBJ1-6	-	CAGSVVGQFNSPLHF	TGTGCCGGCAGCGTAGTGGGGCAGTTCAATTCACCCCTCCACTTT
-	TRBV29-1	TRBJ2-5	-	CSVVMEGKTQYF	TGCAGCGTTGTGATGGAAGGAAAGACCCAGTACTTC
-	TRBV7-8	TRBJ1-2	many	CASSFFTDSLYGYTF	TGTGCCAGCAGCTTCTTTACGGACAGTCTCTATGGCTACACCTTC
TRBD2	TRBV6-2/TRBV6-3	TRBJ2-1	-	CASAFPGTSGANEQFF	TGTGCCAGTGCCTTCCCCGGGACTAGCGGGGCCAATGAGCAGTTCTTC
-	TRBV6-1	TRBJ1-2	many	CASSVARVLDTRGGYTF	TGTGCCAGCAGCGTAGCCAGGGTCCTTGATACCAGGGGTGGCTACACCTTC
-	TRBV20-1	TRBJ1-5	-	CSAKRDRNERNQPQHF	TGCAGTGCAAAGAGAGACAGGAACGAGCGGAATCAGCCCCAGCATTTT
TRBD1	TRBV20-1	TRBJ2-5	many	CSVSPGQGETQYF	TGCAGTGTTTCTCCGGGACAGGGAGAGACCCAGTACTTC
-	TRBV6-5	TRBJ1-2	-	CASSWNGDGYTF	TGTGCCAGCAGTTGGAATGGAGATGGCTACACCTTC
TRBD1	TRBV6-2/TRBV6-3	TRBJ2-7	-	CASSSRTGGFLNEQYF	TGTGCCAGCAGTTCTCGGACAGGGGGCTTTCTGAATGAGCAGTACTTC
TRBD1	TRBV3-1	TRBJ1-2	-	CASSLGTVNYGYTF	TGTGCCAGCAGCCTAGGGACAGTTAACTATGGCTACACCTTC
TRBD2	TRBV24-1	TRBJ2-7	many	CATSDNSGTSGYEQYF	TGTGCCACCAGTGATAACTCCGGGACTAGCGGCTACGAGCAGTACTTC
-	TRBV30	TRBJ1-2	few	CAWSVRQFRNYGYTF	TGTGCCTGGAGTGTTAGACAGTTCCGTAACTATGGCTACACCTTC